Listed below are T cell receptor beta chains from one sample, sequenced in a study of CD8 T cells in Susac syndrome. TCRdb analysed the immunoSEQ multiplex PCR reads with MiXCR anew, one entry per CDR3 protein. The profile covers 180,000 or so distinct CDR3 sequences, with around 94% appearing a single time and around 0.14% taken by the ten largest. The specimen sequenced was CD4+ T cells from PBMCs. These TCRs come from a human donor in good health. The CDR3 runs from the conserved cysteine through the conserved F or W. Each record gives: D gene, CDR3 length, clone size, V gene, J gene, CDR3 protein, CDR3 DNA. D genes are given only for firm matches. Clone size appears in some rows only: once, few, many, or a class for an expanded clone.

D gene: .; CDR3 length: 16; clone size: .; V gene: TRBV12-3/TRBV12-4; J gene: TRBJ2-1; CDR3 protein: CASSLGGLSSYNEQFF; CDR3 DNA: TGTGCCAGCAGTTTAGGGGGTCTGAGCTCCTACAATGAGCAGTTCTTC
D gene: TRBD1; CDR3 length: 15; clone size: .; V gene: TRBV7-3; J gene: TRBJ1-2; CDR3 protein: CASSPQGAGDYGYTF; CDR3 DNA: TGTGCCAGCAGCCCACAGGGGGCTGGTGACTATGGCTACACCTTC
D gene: .; CDR3 length: 14; clone size: .; V gene: TRBV6-5; J gene: TRBJ2-1; CDR3 protein: CASSYSSTTNEQFF; CDR3 DNA: TGTGCCAGCAGTTACTCGTCGACTACCAATGAGCAGTTCTTC
D gene: TRBD2; CDR3 length: 13; clone size: .; V gene: TRBV20-1; J gene: TRBJ2-2; CDR3 protein: CSAREGGDGELFF; CDR3 DNA: TGCAGTGCTAGAGAGGGGGGGGACGGGGAGCTGTTTTTT
D gene: .; CDR3 length: 15; clone size: .; V gene: TRBV30; J gene: TRBJ1-4; CDR3 protein: CTWSVVSGFTEKLFF; CDR3 DNA: TGTACCTGGAGTGTAGTTTCGGGTTTTACTGAAAAACTGTTTTTT
D gene: .; CDR3 length: 13; clone size: .; V gene: TRBV28; J gene: TRBJ2-3; CDR3 protein: CASSPSSVNTQYF; CDR3 DNA: TGTGCCAGCAGTCCCTCTAGCGTGAACACGCAGTATTTT
D gene: TRBD2; CDR3 length: 13; clone size: .; V gene: TRBV20-1; J gene: TRBJ2-7; CDR3 protein: CSVVLAGGYEQYF; CDR3 DNA: TGCAGTGTGGTACTAGCGGGGGGATACGAGCAGTACTTC
D gene: .; CDR3 length: 13; clone size: .; V gene: TRBV18; J gene: TRBJ2-5; CDR3 protein: CASSQAGKETQYF; CDR3 DNA: TGTGCCAGCTCACAGGCGGGGAAGGAGACCCAGTACTTC
D gene: .; CDR3 length: 14; clone size: .; V gene: TRBV6-5; J gene: TRBJ1-1; CDR3 protein: CASSRLDMNTEAFF; CDR3 DNA: TGTGCCAGCAGTCGGTTGGACATGAACACTGAAGCTTTCTTT
D gene: .; CDR3 length: 14; clone size: .; V gene: TRBV30; J gene: TRBJ1-1; CDR3 protein: CAWIRPGRNTEAFF; CDR3 DNA: TGTGCCTGGATCAGGCCAGGGAGGAACACTGAAGCTTTCTTT
D gene: .; CDR3 length: 14; clone size: .; V gene: TRBV29-1; J gene: TRBJ2-3; CDR3 protein: CSVEGRASTDTQYF; CDR3 DNA: TGCAGCGTTGAAGGCAGGGCGAGCACAGATACGCAGTATTTT
D gene: .; CDR3 length: 14; clone size: .; V gene: TRBV5-1; J gene: TRBJ2-5; CDR3 protein: CASSLLPGQETQYF; CDR3 DNA: TGCGCCAGCAGCTTGTTGCCGGGCCAAGAGACCCAGTACTTC
D gene: TRBD1; CDR3 length: 14; clone size: .; V gene: TRBV13; J gene: TRBJ1-6; CDR3 protein: CASSSDRNRSPLHF; CDR3 DNA: TGTGCCAGCAGCTCGGACAGGAACCGTTCACCCCTCCACTTT
D gene: .; CDR3 length: 14; clone size: once; V gene: TRBV7-2; J gene: TRBJ2-7; CDR3 protein: CASSFGGGRYEQYF; CDR3 DNA: TGTGCCAGCAGCTTTGGGGGGGGCCGCTACGAGCAGTACTTC
D gene: TRBD1; CDR3 length: 15; clone size: .; V gene: TRBV9; J gene: TRBJ1-1; CDR3 protein: CASSVFGTANTEAFF; CDR3 DNA: TGTGCCAGCAGCGTATTTGGGACAGCCAACACTGAAGCTTTCTTT
D gene: .; CDR3 length: 14; clone size: .; V gene: TRBV7-2; J gene: TRBJ2-5; CDR3 protein: CASSPQWYQETQYF; CDR3 DNA: TGTGCCAGCAGTCCGCAGTGGTACCAAGAGACCCAGTACTTC
D gene: .; CDR3 length: 13; clone size: .; V gene: TRBV15; J gene: TRBJ2-1; CDR3 protein: CATSTPAGGEQFF; CDR3 DNA: TGTGCCACCAGCACCCCGGCTGGGGGTGAGCAGTTCTTC
D gene: TRBD1; CDR3 length: 15; clone size: .; V gene: TRBV6-1; J gene: TRBJ1-2; CDR3 protein: CASSEPGTGNYGYTF; CDR3 DNA: TGTGCCAGCAGTGAACCCGGGACAGGCAACTATGGCTACACCTTC
D gene: TRBD2; CDR3 length: 18; clone size: .; V gene: TRBV20-1; J gene: TRBJ2-7; CDR3 protein: CSAAPPASLAGGPVEQYF; CDR3 DNA: TGCAGTGCTGCCCCTCCCGCCTCACTAGCGGGGGGGCCGGTCGAGCAGTACTTC
D gene: .; CDR3 length: 18; clone size: once; V gene: TRBV30; J gene: TRBJ1-5; CDR3 protein: CAWSVQSRMGHPNQPQHF; CDR3 DNA: TGTGCCTGGAGTGTACAATCGAGAATGGGACACCCAAATCAGCCCCAGCATTTT